The subject of this entry is one T cell receptor (beta chain). Primers included in the PCR were 60 Vbeta and 13 Jbeta primers. The data were produced by immunoSEQ multiplex PCR, yet TCRdb's version contains in-frame clones alone and is incomplete. Here the sample spans approximately 130,000 clones, about two thirds being singletons. The data were obtained in a study of cytomegalovirus exposure and HLA in healthy donors. The germline CDR1 and CDR2 sequences are MNHGY and SAAAGT. The CDR3 has 13 residues. V lost 4 bases to trimming and J lost 6 bases, with 11 bases between them. Sequencing was performed on PBMCs. V usage is TRBV6-8 and J usage is TRBJ2-3; tentative D call: TRBD1 (5 bases). The clonotype was recovered from a woman aged 55 to 70 in good health and CMV-seropositive. CDR3 sequence (DNA): TGTGCCAGCAGTTGGGGCCTCCCGGATACGCAGTATTTT. Translated, it gives CASSWGLPDTQYF.